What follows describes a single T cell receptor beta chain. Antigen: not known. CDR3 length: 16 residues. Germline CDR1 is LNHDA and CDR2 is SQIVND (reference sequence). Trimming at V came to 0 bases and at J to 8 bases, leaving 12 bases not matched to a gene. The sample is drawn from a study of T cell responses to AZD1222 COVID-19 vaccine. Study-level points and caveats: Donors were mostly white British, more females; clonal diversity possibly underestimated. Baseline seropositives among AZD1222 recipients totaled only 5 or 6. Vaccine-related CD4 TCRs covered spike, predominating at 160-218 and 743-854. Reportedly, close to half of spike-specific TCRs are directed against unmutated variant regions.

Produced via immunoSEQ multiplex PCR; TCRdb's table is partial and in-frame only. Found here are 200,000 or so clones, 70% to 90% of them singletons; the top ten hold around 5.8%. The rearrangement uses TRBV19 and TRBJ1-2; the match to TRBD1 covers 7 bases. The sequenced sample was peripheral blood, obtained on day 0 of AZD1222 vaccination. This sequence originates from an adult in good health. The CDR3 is CASSIDPARQGRGYTF. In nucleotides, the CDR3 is TGTGCCAGTAGTATAGACCCAGCTCGACAGGGACGCGGCTACACCTTC.